This T cell receptor (beta chain) was sequenced during a study of OX40 agonist ivuxolimab in advanced cancers. About the full investigation: The costimulatory receptor OX40 (CD134) was targeted by ivuxolimab, a fully human IgG2 agonistic monoclonal antibody. Intravenous ivuxolimab was administered to patients every 2 weeks at six dose levels: 0.01, 0.1, 0.3, 1.5, 3 and 10 mg/kg. Of the roughly 51 patients in dose escalation, 19 had hepatocellular carcinoma, about 15 had melanoma, 9 had renal cell carcinoma and 9 had head and neck cancer. In the dose-escalation cohort, roughly four fifths of patients were male, and the mean age was around 60 years, with a range of about 23 to 90. Patients were allowed to have had prior anti-PD-1, anti-PD-L1 or anti-CTLA-4 therapy, and around 41% of the dose-escalation patients had previously received checkpoint inhibitors. Partial responses were achieved by three dose-escalation patients, of whom one had hepatocellular carcinoma and two had cutaneous melanoma. The purpose of peripheral TCRbeta sequencing was to test whether ivuxolimab changed TCR sequence diversity and led to clonal T-cell expansion. The paper reports the monotherapy dose-escalation portion (N ≈ 50 patients) of the phase I ivuxolimab trial.

CDR1 and CDR2, looked up from the germline V gene, are SGHTA and FQGTGA. The CDR3 has 14 amino acids, counting the end cysteine and phenylalanine. The CDR3 DNA has 42 bases and is translated from base 1. V sheds 4 bases and J sheds 1 base, leaving 9 bases between their ends. Study-wide conclusions, independent of this receptor: Low levels of normalized T-cell clonal expansion were also seen in some patients who did not respond. After ivuxolimab, CD8+ T cells had more expanded clones than CD4+ T cells on average. The antigen specificity of the peripheral T cells that underwent clonal expansion was not determined. In partial responders in the 0.1-3.0 mg/kg groups, normalized peripheral clonal expansion was found to be among the lowest, especially among CD8+ T cells. At doses of 0.1 to 3.0 mg/kg, clonal expansion of both CD4+ and CD8+ blood T cells was observed from baseline to week 6.

The trial excluded patients who had a history of autoimmune disease or who were on systemic immunosuppression. Peripheral blood for TCR sequencing was collected from all dose cohorts at baseline, on cycle 4 day 1, and on cycle 7 day 1. The samples were taken from a phase I, first-in-human, multicenter, open-label dose-escalation trial of ivuxolimab. Adults with locally advanced or metastatic melanoma, renal cell, hepatocellular, or head and neck squamous cell carcinoma were enrolled in the trial. CD4+ and CD8+ T cells were sorted separately from peripheral blood before TCR sequencing. To sequence the TCRbeta CDR3 region, genomic DNA was isolated from the sorted cells. TCRbeta CDR3 regions were sequenced using the immunoSEQ Assay. Held by TCRdb, this immuneACCESS table contains in-frame sequences only and omits some clones. Under half of the omission traces to an unresolved V gene where checked; the cause of the rest is unknown. The sample contains about 48,000 clones, about 85% of them found a single time. Around 9% of the sample is in the top ten clones.

Notes on this clone: Its antigen specificity is not known. Base qualities are not at hand, and no much larger clone is one base apart.

Recombination joined TRBV7-3 with TRBJ2-3, with a tentative D gene TRBD2 over 5 matching bases. This sequence was found in an adult with an advanced solid tumor such as melanoma, head and neck, liver or kidney cancer. Here the sequenced sample was CD4+ or CD8+ T cells sorted from blood, taken in a trial of the OX40 agonist ivuxolimab. The encoded CDR3 is CASSSKAGTDTQYF. The DNA sequence is given as TGTGCCAGCAGCTCAAAAGCGGGCACAGATACGCAGTATTTT.